The rows below give T cell receptor beta chains drawn from one sample of a study of cytomegalovirus exposure and HLA in healthy donors. Here immunoSEQ multiplex PCR was the method, and the copy in TCRdb shows in-frame clones only, minus some. This table holds 140,000 or so clones, less than 85% found once. Input material: PBMCs. The source is a man between 40 and 49 years old in good health and CMV-seronegative. CDR3s include the opening cysteine and the closing phenylalanine or tryptophan.

j_call v_call cdr3_aa
TRBJ1-1 TRBV19 CASSISPDSPEAFF
TRBJ2-5 TRBV11-3 CASSLNTNRETQYF
TRBJ1-5 TRBV29-1 CSVGAGDQPQHF
TRBJ2-7 TRBV12-5 CASGDLGSGFNEQYF
TRBJ2-3 TRBV9 CASSERGGPPGSDTQYF
TRBJ2-7 TRBV5-1 CASSLAWGGEYEQYF
TRBJ2-6 TRBV6-1 CASSEADPSGANGLTF
TRBJ2-3 TRBV9 CASPRRSAGVSTDTQYF
TRBJ2-7 TRBV30 CAWSPGTSASYEQYF
TRBJ2-5 TRBV7-8 CASSLGGDRVGETQYF
TRBJ1-2 TRBV11-2 CASSLDPRGPEGYTF
TRBJ2-3 TRBV10-2 CASSGQGVTDTQYF
TRBJ1-2 TRBV7-9 CASSSGQGTTSYGYTF
TRBJ2-1 TRBV29-1 CSVESRQGANNEQFF
TRBJ2-7 TRBV28 CASSLSSGIPEQYF
TRBJ2-3 TRBV5-1 CASSSSGLAGRTDTQYF
TRBJ2-2 TRBV7-9 CASIQTGTSENTGELFF
TRBJ2-2 TRBV4-1 CASSQDPSRGNTGELFF
TRBJ1-6 TRBV27 CASSKRESSYNSPLHF
TRBJ2-3 TRBV7-7 CASSLGGQSDTQYF
TRBJ2-5 TRBV6-4 CASSDSGEAQETQYF